This T cell receptor (beta chain) was sequenced during a study of blood T cell repertoires in COVID-19. Trimming at V came to 1 base and at J to 8 bases, leaving 6 bases not matched to a gene. CDR3 length equals 15 residues. Germline CDR1 reads SGHRS; CDR2 reads YFSETQ. Generated by immunoSEQ multiplex PCR, the TCRdb table keeps only in-frame clones and is missing some. The repertoire consists of some 370,000 clones, with about four fifths occurring once and the leading ten covering about 5%. All enrollees were roughly 18 to 90 years old and from fewer than 30 US areas. Recovery meant two consecutive negative NP/OP PCR tests, professional clearance, or resolved symptoms.

The sample consisted of PBMCs or T cells enriched from blood (not recorded which). The rearrangement links TRBV5-1 to TRBJ2-1, with 10 bases fitting TRBD2. This receptor was taken from a woman between 50 and 59 years old who had recovered from COVID-19. CDR3 nucleotides: TGCGCCAGCAGCTTGCGGCCTAGCGGGAGAGATGAGCAGTTCTTC. Its protein is CASSLRPSGRDEQFF. The entire variable domain, with the rest obtained from reference TRBV5-1 and TRBJ2-1, is as follows: KAGVTQTPRYLIKTRGQQVTLSCSPISGHRSVSWYQQTPGQGLQFLFEYFSETQRNKGNFPGRFSGRQFSNSRSEMNVSTLELGDSALYLCASSLRPSGRDEQFFGPGTRLTVL.